This T cell receptor beta chain is drawn from a study of blood T cell repertoires in COVID-19. Study summary: COVID-19 samples, acute and convalescent, were from the United States, Italy and Spain. In each case, the material was cDNA or gDNA derived from T cells, B-cell-depleted T cells, or PBMCs.

Trimming took 6 bases from V and 13 from J; bases not matched to a gene: 15. CDR3 length: 15 amino acids. Germline assignment: CDR1 LGHDT and CDR2 YNNKEL (reference sequence). TCRdb's copy holds only in-frame clones and misses some; the assay was immunoSEQ multiplex PCR. The sample carries some 230,000 clones, approximately 80% recorded once. The clonotype was recovered from a woman between 45 and 60 years old with acute or convalescent COVID-19. Material: peripheral blood. The chain is built from TRBV3-1 (or the pseudogene TRBV3-2) and TRBJ1-5; 10 bases fit TRBD1. The CDR3 sequence: CASSTTGTGAQIQHF. The CDR3 DNA reads as TGTGCCAGCAGTACAACCGGGACAGGGGCCCAGATTCAGCATTTT.